This T cell receptor beta chain derives from a study of cytomegalovirus exposure and HLA in healthy donors. Only a few counts were recorded for this clone. One junction end disagrees with the germline gene, perhaps due to a read error. 13 Jbeta primers and 60 Vbeta primers were used for the PCR. Only in-frame clones appear in the TCRdb table, and some are missing; sequencing was by immunoSEQ multiplex PCR. The sample has some 150,000 clones; around 84% are singletons. Sequenced material: PBMCs. The clonotype originates from a boy younger than 10 in good health and CMV-seronegative.

The CDR3 region has the DNA TGTTCCAGCAGCTTAACCGGGACAGGGGATATCGATGAGCAGTTCTTC. It translates to CSSSLTGTGDIDEQFF. V gene TRBV7-9 combines with J gene TRBJ2-1, with TRBD1 identical over 10 bases. Germline-derived CDR1 and CDR2 are SEHNR and FQNEAQ (reference sequence). The CDR3 spans 16 residues.